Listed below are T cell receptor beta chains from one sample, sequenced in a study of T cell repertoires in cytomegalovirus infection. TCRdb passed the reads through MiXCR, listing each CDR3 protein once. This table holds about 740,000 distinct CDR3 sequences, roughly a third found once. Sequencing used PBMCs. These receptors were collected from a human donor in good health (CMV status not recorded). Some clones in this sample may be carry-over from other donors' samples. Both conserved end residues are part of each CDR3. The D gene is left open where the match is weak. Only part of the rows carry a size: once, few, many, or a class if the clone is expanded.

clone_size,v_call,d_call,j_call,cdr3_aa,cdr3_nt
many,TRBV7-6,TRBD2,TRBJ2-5,CASSSWGGPQETQYF,TGTGCCAGCAGCTCGTGGGGGGGTCCCCAAGAGACCCAGTACTTC
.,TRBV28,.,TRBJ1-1,CASSTGRLNTEAFF,TGTGCCAGCAGTACGGGACGGCTGAACACTGAAGCTTTCTTT
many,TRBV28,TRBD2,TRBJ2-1,CASSLRGAYNEQFF,TGTGCCAGCAGTTTGCGGGGGGCATACAATGAGCAGTTCTTC
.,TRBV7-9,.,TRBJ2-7,CASSLGFRAHEQYF,TGTGCCAGCAGCTTAGGGTTCCGGGCCCACGAGCAGTACTTC
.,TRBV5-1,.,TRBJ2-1,CASSLRKGAGNEQFF,TGCGCCAGCAGCTTGCGTAAGGGAGCGGGCAATGAGCAGTTCTTC
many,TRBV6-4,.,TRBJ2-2,CASSDLGTGELFF,TGTGCCAGCAGTGATTTAGGGACGGGGGAGCTGTTTTTT
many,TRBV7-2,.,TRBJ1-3,CASSWTPGDTIYF,TGTGCCAGCAGCTGGACCCCTGGGGACACCATATATTTT
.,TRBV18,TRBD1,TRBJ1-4,CASSPDRQGSNEKLFF,TGTGCCAGCTCACCGGATCGACAGGGCTCTAATGAAAAACTGTTTTTT
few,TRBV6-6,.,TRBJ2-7,CASSPGGLPYEQYF,TGTGCCAGCAGTCCGGGGGGCCTTCCCTACGAGCAGTACTTC
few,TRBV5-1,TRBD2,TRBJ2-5,CASNPRTSGGGETQYF,TGCGCCAGCAACCCTCGGACTAGCGGGGGAGGAGAGACCCAGTACTTC
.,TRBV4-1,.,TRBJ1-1,CASSQEGSRLRLYTEAFF,TGCGCCAGCAGCCAAGAAGGATCAAGGCTACGTTTGTACACTGAAGCTTTCTTT
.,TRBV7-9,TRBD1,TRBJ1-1,CASRDRGPIPSPEAFF,TGTGCCAGCCGAGACAGGGGGCCAATTCCGTCCCCTGAAGCTTTCTTT
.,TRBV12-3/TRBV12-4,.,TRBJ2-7,CASRVEGEQYF,TGTGCCAGCAGGGTGGAGGGCGAGCAGTACTTC
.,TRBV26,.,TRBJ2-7,CASSDRLTYEQYF,TGTGCCAGCAGCGACAGACTTACCTACGAGCAGTACTTC
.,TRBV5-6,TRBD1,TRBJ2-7,CASSYGTGAHEQYF,TGTGCCAGCAGCTATGGGACAGGGGCCCACGAGCAGTACTTC
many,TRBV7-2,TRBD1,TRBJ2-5,CASSETGWISETQYF,TGTGCCAGCAGCGAGACAGGGTGGATATCGGAGACCCAGTACTTC
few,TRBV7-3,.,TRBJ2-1,CASSPDKKQFF,TGTGCCAGCAGCCCCGACAAGAAGCAGTTCTTC
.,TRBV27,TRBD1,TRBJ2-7,CASSIGTGNYEQYF,TGTGCCAGCAGTATAGGGACAGGGAACTACGAGCAGTACTTC
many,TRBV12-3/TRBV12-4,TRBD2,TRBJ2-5,CASRTGGRETQYF,TGTGCCAGCAGGACGGGGGGTCGTGAGACCCAGTACTTC
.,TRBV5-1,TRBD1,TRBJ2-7,CASSSDPGQGLLEQYF,TGCGCCAGCAGCTCGGACCCGGGACAGGGTCTTCTCGAGCAGTACTTC
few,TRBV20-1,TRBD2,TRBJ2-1,CSARETGLARSYNEQFF,TGCAGTGCTAGAGAGACCGGACTAGCTCGCTCCTACAATGAGCAGTTCTTC
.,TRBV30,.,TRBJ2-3,CAWSVTYGTDTQYF,TGTGCCTGGAGTGTAACATACGGGACAGATACGCAGTATTTT
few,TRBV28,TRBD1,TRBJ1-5,CASSLGSMLGQGARIQPQHF,TGTGCCAGCAGTTTGGGTTCTATGTTGGGACAGGGGGCGCGGATTCAGCCCCAGCATTTT
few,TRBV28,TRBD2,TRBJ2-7,CASGNTRLAVDEQYF,TGTGCCAGCGGAAACACCAGACTAGCTGTAGACGAGCAGTACTTC
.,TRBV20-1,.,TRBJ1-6,CSASQGIGGDNSPLHF,TGCAGTGCTTCACAGGGTATTGGGGGTGATAATTCACCCCTCCACTTT
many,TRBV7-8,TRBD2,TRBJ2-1,CASSLELSGRYEQFF,TGTGCCAGCAGCTTAGAGCTTAGCGGGAGGTATGAGCAGTTCTTC
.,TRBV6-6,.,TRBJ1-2,CASSYSTEGLKDYTF,TGTGCCAGCAGTTACTCGACCGAGGGCCTCAAGGACTACACCTTC
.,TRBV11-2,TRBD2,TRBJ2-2,CASSSDSGSFTGELFF,TGTGCCAGCAGCTCAGATAGCGGGAGTTTTACCGGGGAGCTGTTTTTT
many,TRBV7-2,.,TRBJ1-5,CASSLEGDQPQHF,TGTGCCAGCAGTTTGGAGGGTGACCAGCCCCAGCATTTT